These 21 T cell receptor beta chains were all obtained from the same sample, sequenced in a study of shared clonotypes between healthy human individuals. Method: immunoSEQ multiplex PCR; TCRdb's copy keeps in-frame clones and lacks some. Of approximately 1,500,000 clones in the sample, approximately 97% were seen once. What was sequenced was naive CD4+ T cells sorted from blood. The subset is: CD45RA+ positively selected. The receptors stem from a man aged 25 to 45 in good health.

The chain links TRBV27 to TRBJ1-2; TRBD1 might be the D (6 bases). V lost 0 bases, J lost 4 bases, and 12 bases lay in between. The germline V gene has CDR1 MNHEY and CDR2 SMNVEV (reference sequence). The CDR3 covers 15 residues. The CDR3 region is CASSLSEGRGYGYTF. The CDR3, as DNA: TGTGCCAGCAGTTTATCGGAGGGCAGGGGCTATGGCTACACCTTC.

This chain connects TRBV11-2 to TRBJ2-2, with D unclear. Germline loops: CDR1 SGHAT, CDR2 FQNNGV. Trimming cost V 4 bases and J 2 bases, with 17 bases left between them. This CDR3 is 17 amino acids long. CDR3 nucleotide sequence: TGTGCCAGCAGCTCCCGTCCATTTGACCGAAACACCGGGGAGCTGTTTTTT. Amino acids: CASSSRPFDRNTGELFF.

This clone was seen just once. This chain connects TRBV12-5 to TRBJ1-1; no clear D gene. The CDR3 totals 13 residues. Germline lookup yields CDR1 LGHNT and CDR2 FRNRAP. V lost 1 base to trimming and J lost 10 bases, with 13 bases between them. CDR3 region: CASGLDPLRRAFF. CDR3 DNA sequence: TGTGCTAGTGGTTTGGACCCCTTACGGCGAGCTTTCTTT.

The chain uses TRBV6-1 and TRBJ1-4; tentatively, D is TRBD1 (6 bases). Trimming pared 8 bases from V and 7 bases from J, leaving 17 bases between. The CDR3 spans 14 residues. Germline CDR1 reads MNHNS; CDR2 reads SASEGT. The CDR3 is CASSAPRDTEKLFF. In DNA form, the CDR3 reads TGTGCCAGCTCCGCTCCCCGGGACACTGAAAAACTGTTTTTT.

The chain uses TRBV19 and TRBJ1-2; 8 bases align to TRBD1. Germline-derived CDR1 and CDR2 are LNHDA and SQIVND (reference sequence). V gave up 7 bases and J gave up 6 bases; unmatched junction bases: 4. The CDR3 is 12 residues long. The DNA for the CDR3 is TGTGCCAGTAAACTGACAGGGGATGGCTACACCTTC. Protein: CASKLTGDGYTF. The whole variable domain, filled in from reference TRBV19 and TRBJ1-2, reads DGGITQSPKYLFRKEGQNVTLSCEQNLNHDAMYWYRQDPGQGLRLIYYSQIVNDFQKGDIAEGYSVSREKKESFPLTVTSAQKNPTAFYLCASKLTGDGYTFGSGTRLTVV.

The chain couples TRBV9 to TRBJ1-1; the D is unclear. Germline CDR1 and CDR2: SGDLS and YYNGEE. Between the trimmed V and J ends, which lost 4 bases and 6 bases, there was a span of 13 bases. CDR3 size: 13 residues. CDR3 in amino acids: CASSPIGSAEAFF. The DNA for the CDR3 is TGTGCCAGCAGCCCTATTGGGTCGGCTGAAGCTTTCTTT.

V and J are TRBV19 and TRBJ2-1; 15 nucleotides agree with TRBD2. J lost 8 bases, V lost 10 bases, and 9 bases had no gene match. This CDR3 spans 15 amino acids. Looked up from germline, CDR1 is LNHDA and CDR2 is SQIVND (reference sequence). The CDR3 loop reads CATLGGLAGGDEQFF. The CDR3 nucleotides are TGTGCCACGTTGGGGGGACTAGCGGGAGGAGATGAGCAGTTCTTC.

This rearrangement joins TRBV6-5 to TRBJ1-2; tentative D call: TRBD1 (5 bases). V was trimmed by 6 bases and J by 4 bases, leaving 15 bases between them. The CDR3 extends over 14 amino acids. CDR1 and CDR2 (germline): MNHEY, SVGAGI. The CDR3 is CASSSPGGIYGYTF. The CDR3 DNA is TGTGCCAGCAGCTCCCCCGGGGGGATCTATGGCTACACCTTC.

The rearrangement uses TRBV6-5 and TRBJ1-3; D uncertain. V gave up 8 bases and J gave up 0 bases, with 14 bases separating them. The CDR3 covers 15 residues. The germline gives CDR1 MNHEY, CDR2 SVGAGI. CDR3 sequence reads: CASAQTAHSGNTIYF. In DNA, the CDR3 is TGTGCCAGCGCGCAAACAGCACACTCTGGAAACACCATATATTTT.

The chain couples TRBV12-5 to TRBJ1-5, with D possibly being TRBD1 (5 bases). The CDR3 length is 15 residues. Trimming cost V 7 bases and J 2 bases, with 15 bases left between them. From germline, CDR1 is LGHNT and CDR2 FRNRAP. CDR3 in amino acids: CASAYAWGGNQPQHF. The CDR3 DNA is TGTGCTAGTGCCTATGCGTGGGGGGGCAATCAGCCCCAGCATTTT.

The chain links TRBV5-1 to TRBJ1-4, with D unresolved. Deletions cut 1 base from V and 0 bases from J, with 10 bases between. This CDR3 comprises 16 residues. The V gene's germline CDR1 is SGHRS and CDR2 YFSETQ. The DNA for the CDR3 is TGCGCCAGCAGCTTGATGTCGTCTGCAACTAATGAAAAACTGTTTTTT. Amino acid sequence: CASSLMSSATNEKLFF.

The chain is built from TRBV18 and TRBJ1-5; 8 bases align to TRBD1. The germline V gene encodes CDR1 KGHSH and CDR2 LQKENI. The CDR3 extends over 15 amino acids. The V gene end was trimmed by 1 base and the J gene end by 5 bases; junction bases not matched to a gene: 4. The CDR3 DNA reads TGTGCCAGCTCACCACGGACAGGGCCGGATCAGCCCCAGCATTTT. It codes for CASSPRTGPDQPQHF.

The V gene is TRBV25-1, the J gene TRBJ2-5; D uncertain. Germline V gene data show CDR1 as MGHDK and CDR2 as SYGVNS. The CDR3 has 16 residues. Trimming took 2 bases from V and 0 from J, leaving 13 bases between them. The DNA for the CDR3 is TGTGCCAGCAGTGAAAAGGACGGATGGTACCAAGAGACCCAGTACTTC. This sequence encodes CASSEKDGWYQETQYF.

This clone has a handful of counts. The same CDR3 is also encoded by other DNA sequences in this sample. J is TRBJ1-4 and V is TRBV7-9; D remains unclear. V was clipped by 2 bases and J by 2 bases, with 6 bases between them. The CDR3 consists of 14 residues. Germline lookup yields CDR1 SEHNR and CDR2 FQNEAQ (reference sequence). The CDR3, as DNA: TGTGCCAGCAGCTTAAGGCAGACTAATGAAAAACTGTTTTTT. Translation gives CASSLRQTNEKLFF.

The chain couples TRBV18 to TRBJ2-1; unclear D gene. Trimming removed 6 bases at V and 1 base at J, with 10 bases between. The CDR3 sequence is 14 residues long. Germline CDR1 and CDR2: KGHSH and LQKENI. The CDR3 DNA reads TGTGCCAGCTCCCCAGACCTATCCTACAATGAGCAGTTCTTC. This gives the protein CASSPDLSYNEQFF. The entire variable domain, with the rest obtained from reference TRBV18 and TRBJ2-1, is as follows: NAGVMQNPRHLVRRRGQEARLRCSPMKGHSHVYWYRQLPEEGLKFMVYLQKENIIDESGMPKERFSAEFPKEGPSILRIQQVVRGDSAAYFCASSPDLSYNEQFFGPGTRLTVL.

This chain links TRBV27 with TRBJ2-1; 8 nucleotides match TRBD2. After removal of 2 bases from V and 7 bases from J, the junction contained 10 bases not matched to a gene. The CDR3 totals 16 residues. Germline loops: CDR1 MNHEY, CDR2 SMNVEV (reference sequence). CDR3 DNA sequence: TGTGCCAGCAGTTTAGATGAGCGGGAGCTAAGAAATGAGCAGTTCTTC. Amino acids: CASSLDERELRNEQFF.

The gene calls are TRBV5-1 and TRBJ2-1; D not resolved. V was clipped by 5 bases and J by 0 bases, with 12 bases between them. The CDR3 totals 15 residues. The germline CDR1 and CDR2 sequences are SGHRS and YFSETQ. CDR3 nucleotides: TGCGCCAGCAGACCGCCGGGTAGCTCCTACAATGAGCAGTTCTTC. This translates into CASRPPGSSYNEQFF. The variable domain in full, with the rest retrieved from reference TRBV5-1 and TRBJ2-1, is KAGVTQTPRYLIKTRGQQVTLSCSPISGHRSVSWYQQTPGQGLQFLFEYFSETQRNKGNFPGRFSGRQFSNSRSEMNVSTLELGDSALYLCASRPPGSSYNEQFFGPGTRLTVL.

The V and J genes are TRBV10-2 and TRBJ2-5, with D unclear. V was trimmed by 1 base and J by 4 bases, leaving 4 bases between them. CDR1 is WSHSY and CDR2 is SAAADI in the germline V gene. CDR3 length: 12 residues. In DNA, the CDR3 is TGCGCCAGCAGTGAGTACCTAGAGACCCAGTACTTC. Its protein is CASSEYLETQYF.

V is TRBV5-5 and J is TRBJ2-5; 7 bases map to TRBD2. The germline V gene has CDR1 SGHKS and CDR2 YYEKEE (reference sequence). V shed 4 bases and J 3 bases; nucleotides not matched to a gene: 6. The CDR3 is 14 amino acids. The chain's CDR3 is CASSPTLAKETQYF. The CDR3 nucleotides read TGTGCCAGCAGCCCTACACTAGCGAAAGAGACCCAGTACTTC.

V gene TRBV7-8 combines with J gene TRBJ1-2; D call uncertain. Trimming pared 1 base from V and 6 bases from J, leaving 21 bases between. CDR3 size: 17 residues. Germline CDR1 is SGHVS and CDR2 is FQNEAQ. CDR3 bases: TGTGCCAGCAGCTTAGAGAGTCATAGCAGCCGCACTAATGGCTACACCTTC. It encodes CASSLESHSSRTNGYTF.

The chain has TRBV15 and TRBJ2-7; D is unclear. The germline V and J ends were trimmed by 0 bases and 4 bases, with 13 bases remaining between them. The CDR3 runs 15 residues. Germline-derived CDR1 and CDR2 are LNHNV and YYDKDF (reference sequence). CDR3 sequence reads: CATSRDRGRIYEQYF. The DNA for the CDR3 is TGTGCCACCAGCAGAGATCGTGGCCGGATATACGAGCAGTACTTC.